This T cell receptor beta chain was recovered during a study of blood T cells in healthy people across ages. Study background: The template switching approach captured approximately one barcoded beta molecule for every two T cells.

Study-wide findings and caveats: Unsorted PBMCs prevented conclusive naive versus antigen-experienced comparison.

A second about 7 to 12 cycle PCR used barcoded and J-beta primers. A 12-random-nucleotide template-switch adaptor tagged each cDNA molecule. TCRdb analysed the 5' RACE reads with MiXCR anew, one entry per CDR3 protein. Of hundreds of thousands of distinct CDR3 sequences detected, approximately 21% appear once; the ten largest clones hold roughly 22%. It was approximately 10 milliliters of peripheral blood that were drawn from each donor. Worth noting for this clonotype: Its cognate antigen is unknown.

Source material: blood. The clonotype was recovered from a man aged 65 to 79 in good health.

The CDR3 protein is CATSRDEPSEQFF. The CDR3 DNA sequence: TGTGCCACCAGCAGAGATGAACCCTCAGAGCAGTTCTTC. The chain combines TRBV15 with TRBJ2-5; D is unresolved. TRBJ2-1 explains the end of the DNA better; the J call may be wrong. This CDR3 is 13 amino acids long. Germline lookup yields CDR1 LNHNV and CDR2 YYDKDF (reference sequence).